This T cell receptor beta chain stems from a study of T cell repertoires in cytomegalovirus infection. This clonotype was recorded only once. What it binds is not known. TCRdb recomputed calls from the reads with MiXCR, one row per CDR3 protein. The data contain some 300,000 distinct CDR3 sequences, roughly 17% of them singletons. General observations from the study: Identification of carriers of CMV plus the relevant HLA was performed using cumulative public TCR beta family frequency.

The clonotype comes from a human donor in good health (CMV status not recorded). Some clones in this sample may be carry-over from other donors' samples. The source material was PBMCs.

Here the CDR3 reads CASSLGLGIYGYTF. CDR3 DNA: TGTGCCAGCAGCTTGGGATTGGGGATTTATGGCTACACCTTC. The V and J genes are TRBV5-6 and TRBJ1-2; D gene uncertain. Trimming removed 0 bases from V and 5 bases from J, with 11 bases in between. The germline gives CDR1 SGHDT, CDR2 YYEEEE. This CDR3 has 14 amino acids.